Below are 9 T cell receptor beta chains sequenced from a single sample in a study of tumor and adjacent non-tumor tissue in lung cancer. This sample's RNA came from whole unsorted tissue. The library came from three nested PCR rounds adapted from ARM-PCR protocols. TCRdb reanalysed the multiplex PCR reads using MiXCR and keeps one entry per CDR3 protein. This sample has 75,000 to 80,000 distinct CDR3 sequences; roughly 80% occur once, and the top ten carry 13%. Input material: lung tumor tissue. The receptors stem from a woman aged 45-59 years with non-small cell lung cancer.

A word on this clonotype: Lacking the conserved final phenylalanine or tryptophan, this CDR3 likely reflects a read error. The chain couples TRBV4-1 to TRBJ2-1; D could derive from TRBD1 or TRBD2 (5 bases each). CDR1 is MGHRA and CDR2 is YSYEKL in the germline V gene. The CDR3 sequence is 14 residues long. CDR3 sequence reads: CASSQGEGTHDQFL. CDR3 nucleotide sequence: TGCGCCAGCAGCCAGGGAGAGGGGACGCATGATCAGTTCCTC.

With regard to this clonotype: At one end, the junction sequence differs from germline, possibly due to a read error. V is TRBV4-1 and J is TRBJ1-1, with D unclear. This CDR3 is 16 amino acids long. The V gene's germline CDR1 is MGHRA and CDR2 YSYEKL. The CDR3 DNA reads as TGCCCCAGCAGCCAAGATCTCTACATGGTCAGCACTGAAGCTTTCTTT. Residues: CPSSQDLYMVSTEAFF.

A word on this clonotype: Because the CDR3 is missing its conserved closing phenylalanine or tryptophan, this is likely a read error. The rearrangement links TRBV4-2 to TRBJ2-6; TRBD1 matches 10 bases. The CDR3 has 20 residues. Looked up from germline, CDR1 is LGHNA and CDR2 is YNFKEQ. The CDR3 protein is CASSQDKFGTGAPGANVLTL. The DNA for the CDR3 is TGTGCCAGCAGTCAAGATAAGTTCGGGACAGGGGCTCCTGGGGCCAACGTCCTGACTTTA.

As concerns this clonotype: One end of the junction is discordant with germline, which a read error may explain. This chain connects TRBV29-1 to TRBJ1-3, with unresolved D. Per germline, CDR1 SQVTM and CDR2 ANQGSEA. The CDR3 is made up of 15 amino acids. This chain's CDR3 is CSVDRRAFSGNTIYF. In DNA form, the CDR3 reads TGCAGCGTTGATCGGCGGGCGTTCTCTGGAAACACCATATATTTC.

With respect to this clonotype: An end of the junction differs from the germline gene, which may be a read error. The chain employs TRBV4-1 and TRBJ1-1; D possibly corresponds to TRBD1 (5 bases). The length of the CDR3 is 16 residues. Germline values: CDR1 MGHRA, CDR2 YSYEKL. The CDR3 DNA reads TGCGCAAGCAGCCTAGATCTCTACAGGCGGAACACTGAAGCTTTCTTT. Translation gives CASSLDLYRRNTEAFF.

Comment on this clonotype: Compared with germline, one end of the junction differs, possibly owing to a read error. The chain has TRBV6-5 and TRBJ2-7, with D perhaps TRBD2 (5 bases). The CDR3 is made up of 16 amino acids. The germline V gene encodes CDR1 MNHEY and CDR2 SVGAGI. This CDR3 is CDSSPHGSLSTYEQYF. Here the CDR3 DNA reads TGTGACAGCAGCCCCCATGGGAGCTTATCTACCTACGAGCAGTACTTC.

This clonotype has only one observation. V gene TRBV29-1 combines with J gene TRBJ1-2, with D possibly TRBD1 on 6 matching bases. Germline V CDR1 and CDR2: SQVTM, ANQGSEA. The CDR3 has 14 residues. V lost 4 bases, J lost 6 bases, and 18 bases lay in between. The CDR3: CSVGLVGAIHGYTF. Here the CDR3 DNA reads TGCAGCGTTGGCCTCGTGGGGGCCATCCATGGCTACACCTTC.

Of note for this clonotype: One end of the junction does not line up with germline, which may come from a read error. The chain recombines TRBV20-1 with TRBJ2-1; D remains ambiguous. Germline V lookup: CDR1 DFQATT, CDR2 SNEGSKA (reference sequence). This CDR3 spans 14 amino acids. CDR3 residues: CSASPSWAYDELFF. Here the CDR3 DNA reads TGCAGTGCTAGTCCTAGTTGGGCCTACGATGAGCTGTTCTTC.

The chain recombines TRBV5-1 with TRBJ2-2; 8 bases agree with TRBD1. CDR3 length: 15 amino acids. Germline V gene data show CDR1 as SGHRS and CDR2 as YFSETQ. CDR3 in DNA: TGCACAAGCATGGAGGGACAGGCGAACACCGGGGAGCTGTTTTTT. It translates to CTSMEGQANTGELFF.